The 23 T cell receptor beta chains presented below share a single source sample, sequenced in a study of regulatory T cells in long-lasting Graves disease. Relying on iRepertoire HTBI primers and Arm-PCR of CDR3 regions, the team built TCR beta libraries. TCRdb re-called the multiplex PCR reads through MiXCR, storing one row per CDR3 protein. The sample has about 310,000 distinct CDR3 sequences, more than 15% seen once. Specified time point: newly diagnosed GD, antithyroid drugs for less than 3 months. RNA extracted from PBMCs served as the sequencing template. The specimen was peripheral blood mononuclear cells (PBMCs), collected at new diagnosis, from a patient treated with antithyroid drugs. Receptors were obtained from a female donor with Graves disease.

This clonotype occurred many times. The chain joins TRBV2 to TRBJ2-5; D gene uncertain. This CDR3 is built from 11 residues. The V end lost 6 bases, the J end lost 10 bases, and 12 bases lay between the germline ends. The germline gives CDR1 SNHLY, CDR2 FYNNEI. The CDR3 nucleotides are TGTGCCAGCAGCCTCCGTAGGGACCAGTACTTC. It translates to CASSLRRDQYF.

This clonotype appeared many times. The CDR3 nucleotides read TGTGCCACCAGTGAGCCCTCCGGGACAGGGGGCTCTACGCAGTATTTT. Protein sequence: CATSEPSGTGGSTQYF. V usage is TRBV24-1 and J usage is TRBJ2-3, with 12 bases matching TRBD1. J gave up 8 bases and V 4 bases, and 9 bases lay outside the gene matches. There are 16 residues in the CDR3. Germline V gene lookup returns CDR1 KGHDR and CDR2 SFDVKD.

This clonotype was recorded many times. CDR3 residues: CASSLGQYSNQPQHF. CDR3 bases: TGTGCCAGCAGCTTAGGACAGTATAGCAATCAGCCCCAGCATTTT. The J gene is TRBJ1-5, the V gene TRBV7-6, with TRBD1 as a possible D gene (5 bases). CDR1 is SGHVS, CDR2 FNYEAQ, per germline. The CDR3 is made up of 15 amino acids. Trimming left V 1 base short and J 0 bases short, with 7 bases between.

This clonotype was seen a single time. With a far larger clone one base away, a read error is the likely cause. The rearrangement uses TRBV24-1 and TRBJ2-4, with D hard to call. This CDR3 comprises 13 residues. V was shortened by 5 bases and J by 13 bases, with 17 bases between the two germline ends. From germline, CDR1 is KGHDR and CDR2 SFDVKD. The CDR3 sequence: CATSAHRGNEQYF. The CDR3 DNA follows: TGTGCCACCAGTGCCCACCGAGGAAATGAGCAGTACTTC.

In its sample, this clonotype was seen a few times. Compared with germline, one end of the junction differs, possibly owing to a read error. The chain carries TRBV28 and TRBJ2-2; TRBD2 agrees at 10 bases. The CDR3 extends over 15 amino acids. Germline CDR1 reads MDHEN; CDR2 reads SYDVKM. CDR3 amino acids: CASSFSGRTTGELFF. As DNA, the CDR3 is TGTGCCAGCAGTTTTAGCGGGAGGACCACCGGAGAGCTGTTTTTT.

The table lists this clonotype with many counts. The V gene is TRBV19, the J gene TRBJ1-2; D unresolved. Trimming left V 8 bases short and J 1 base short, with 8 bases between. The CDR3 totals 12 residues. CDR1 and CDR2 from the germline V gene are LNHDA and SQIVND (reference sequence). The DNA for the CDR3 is TGTGCCAGTGCGCAGAATAACTATGGCTACACCTTC. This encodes CASAQNNYGYTF.

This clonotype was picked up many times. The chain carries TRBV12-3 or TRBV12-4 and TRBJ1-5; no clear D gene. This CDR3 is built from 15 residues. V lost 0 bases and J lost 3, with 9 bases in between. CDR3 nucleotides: TGTGCCAGCAGTTTAGCGAAGGCCCCCAATCAGCCCCAGCATTTT. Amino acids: CASSLAKAPNQPQHF.

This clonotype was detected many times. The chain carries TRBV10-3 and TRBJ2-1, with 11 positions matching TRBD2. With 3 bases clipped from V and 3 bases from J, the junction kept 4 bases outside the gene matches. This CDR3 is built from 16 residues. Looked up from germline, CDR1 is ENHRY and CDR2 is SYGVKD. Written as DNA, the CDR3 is TGTGCCATCAGTGAAGGTACTAGCGGGAGCTACAATGAGCAGTTCTTC. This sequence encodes CAISEGTSGSYNEQFF.

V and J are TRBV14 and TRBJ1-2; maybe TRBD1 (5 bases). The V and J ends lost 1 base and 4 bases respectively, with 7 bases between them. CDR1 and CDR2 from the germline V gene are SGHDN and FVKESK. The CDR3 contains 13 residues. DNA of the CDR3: TGTGCCAGCAGCCAAGTTAGGGGCTATGGCTACACCTTC. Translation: CASSQVRGYGYTF.

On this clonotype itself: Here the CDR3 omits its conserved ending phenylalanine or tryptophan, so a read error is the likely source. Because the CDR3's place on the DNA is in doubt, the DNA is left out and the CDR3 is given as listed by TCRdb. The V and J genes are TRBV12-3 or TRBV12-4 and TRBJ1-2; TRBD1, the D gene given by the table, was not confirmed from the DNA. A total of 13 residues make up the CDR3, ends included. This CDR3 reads CASSPQGAGGCTV.

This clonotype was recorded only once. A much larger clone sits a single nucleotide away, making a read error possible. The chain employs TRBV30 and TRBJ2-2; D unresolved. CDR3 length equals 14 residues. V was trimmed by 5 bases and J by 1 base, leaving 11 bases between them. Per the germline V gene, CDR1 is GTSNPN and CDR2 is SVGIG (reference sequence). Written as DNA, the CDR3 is TGTGCCTGGTCTCCGTCAGGGAACACCGGGGAGCTGTTTTTT. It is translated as CAWSPSGNTGELFF.

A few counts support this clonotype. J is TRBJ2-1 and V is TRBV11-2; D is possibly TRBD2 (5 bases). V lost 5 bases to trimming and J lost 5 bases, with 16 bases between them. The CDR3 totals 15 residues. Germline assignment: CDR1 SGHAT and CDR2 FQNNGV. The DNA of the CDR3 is TGTGCCAGCAGCGGAACTAGGCCTTTAGACAATGAGCAGTTCTTC. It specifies CASSGTRPLDNEQFF.

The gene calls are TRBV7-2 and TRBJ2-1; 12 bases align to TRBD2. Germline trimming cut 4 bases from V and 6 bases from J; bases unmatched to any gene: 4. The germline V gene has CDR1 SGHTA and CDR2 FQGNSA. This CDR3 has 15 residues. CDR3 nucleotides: TGTGCCAGCAGCTCTAGCGGGAGGGCCGGCAATGAGCAGTTCTTC. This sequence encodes CASSSSGRAGNEQFF.

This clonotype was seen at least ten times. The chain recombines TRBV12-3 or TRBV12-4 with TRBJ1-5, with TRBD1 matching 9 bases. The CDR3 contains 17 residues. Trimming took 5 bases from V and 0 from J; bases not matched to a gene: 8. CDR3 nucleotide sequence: TGTGCCAGCAGTGCGACAGGGGGTGGTTATAGCAATCAGCCCCAGCATTTT. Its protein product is CASSATGGGYSNQPQHF.

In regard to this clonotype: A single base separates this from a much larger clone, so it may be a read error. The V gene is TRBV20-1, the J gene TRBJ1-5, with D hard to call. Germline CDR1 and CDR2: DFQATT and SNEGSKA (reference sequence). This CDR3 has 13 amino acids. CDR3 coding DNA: TGCAGTGCTGGAGGTGAAAACAATCAGCCCCAGCAATTT. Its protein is CSAGGENNQPQQF.

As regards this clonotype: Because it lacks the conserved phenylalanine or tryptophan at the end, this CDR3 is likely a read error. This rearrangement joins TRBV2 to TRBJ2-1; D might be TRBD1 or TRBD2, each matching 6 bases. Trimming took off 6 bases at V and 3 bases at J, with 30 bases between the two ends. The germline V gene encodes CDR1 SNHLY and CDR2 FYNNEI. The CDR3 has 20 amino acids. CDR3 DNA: TGTGCCAGCAGAGGCGGCCTTGGGGGGCGGCAGATCCTTTACTACAATGAGCAGTTCCTC. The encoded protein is CASRGGLGGRQILYYNEQFL.

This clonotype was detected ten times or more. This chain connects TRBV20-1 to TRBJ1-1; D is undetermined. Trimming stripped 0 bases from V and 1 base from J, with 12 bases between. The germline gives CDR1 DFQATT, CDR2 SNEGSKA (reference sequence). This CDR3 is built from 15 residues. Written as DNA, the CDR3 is TGCAGTGCTAGAGATTTCGGACGGTCGAACACTGAAGCTTTCTTT. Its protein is CSARDFGRSNTEAFF.

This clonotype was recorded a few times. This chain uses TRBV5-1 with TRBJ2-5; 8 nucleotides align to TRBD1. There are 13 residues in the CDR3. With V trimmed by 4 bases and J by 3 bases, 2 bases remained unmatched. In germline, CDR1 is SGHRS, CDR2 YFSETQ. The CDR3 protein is CASSRTGKETQYF. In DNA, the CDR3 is TGCGCCAGCAGCCGGACAGGGAAAGAGACCCAGTACTTC.

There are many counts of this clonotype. The CDR3: CASSAALTDTQYF. The CDR3 DNA follows: TGCGCCAGCAGTGCGGCCCTCACAGATACGCAGTATTTT. The rearrangement joins TRBV10-1 to TRBJ2-3; D not resolved. The CDR3 spans 13 residues. Germline lookup yields CDR1 WNHNN and CDR2 SYGVQD (reference sequence). V lost 4 bases to trimming and J lost 2 bases, with 7 bases between them.

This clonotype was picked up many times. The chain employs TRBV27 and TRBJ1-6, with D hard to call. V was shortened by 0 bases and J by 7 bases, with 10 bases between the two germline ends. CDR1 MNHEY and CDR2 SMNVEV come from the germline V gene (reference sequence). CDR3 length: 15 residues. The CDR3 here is CASSLSAAGNSPLHF. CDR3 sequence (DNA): TGTGCCAGCAGTTTATCGGCGGCAGGCAATTCACCCCTCCACTTT.

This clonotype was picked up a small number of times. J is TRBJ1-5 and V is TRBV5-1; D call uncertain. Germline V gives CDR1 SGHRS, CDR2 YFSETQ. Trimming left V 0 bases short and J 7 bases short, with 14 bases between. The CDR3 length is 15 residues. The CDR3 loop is CASSLEVNARQPQHF. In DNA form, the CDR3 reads TGCGCCAGCAGCTTGGAAGTCAACGCCCGCCAGCCCCAGCATTTT.

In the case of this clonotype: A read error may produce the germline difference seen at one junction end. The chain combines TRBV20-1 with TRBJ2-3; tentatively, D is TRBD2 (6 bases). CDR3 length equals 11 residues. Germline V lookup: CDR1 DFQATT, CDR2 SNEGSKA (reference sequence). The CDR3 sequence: CRAGNTDTQYF. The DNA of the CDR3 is TGTCGAGCGGGTAATACAGATACGCAGTATTTT.

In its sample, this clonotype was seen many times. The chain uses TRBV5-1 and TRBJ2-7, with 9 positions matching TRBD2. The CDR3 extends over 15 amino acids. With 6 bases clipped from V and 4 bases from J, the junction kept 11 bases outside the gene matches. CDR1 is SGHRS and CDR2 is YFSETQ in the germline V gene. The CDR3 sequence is CASKGASGTSYEQYF. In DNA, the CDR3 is TGCGCCAGCAAGGGAGCTAGCGGGACCTCATACGAGCAGTACTTC.